The source of this T cell receptor (beta chain) is a study of T cells expressing NK-cell markers. In generating TCR beta cDNA, 5'RACE template switching with UMIs was used. TCRdb reprocessed the 5' RACE reads, keeping one entry per CDR3 protein, no DNA. Recorded for this sample: about 380,000 distinct CDR3 sequences. Looked up from germline, CDR1 is KGHSH and CDR2 is LQKENI. The CDR3 sequence is 15 residues long. This TCR was sampled from a man between 18 and 69 years old in good health. The sequencing input was blood T cells: a sorted CD56 or NKG2C T cell subset, CD4+ or CD8+ T cells, or bulk PBMC T cells (not recorded which). The chain links TRBV18 to TRBJ1-2. The CDR3 here is CASSPSQGILYGYTF.